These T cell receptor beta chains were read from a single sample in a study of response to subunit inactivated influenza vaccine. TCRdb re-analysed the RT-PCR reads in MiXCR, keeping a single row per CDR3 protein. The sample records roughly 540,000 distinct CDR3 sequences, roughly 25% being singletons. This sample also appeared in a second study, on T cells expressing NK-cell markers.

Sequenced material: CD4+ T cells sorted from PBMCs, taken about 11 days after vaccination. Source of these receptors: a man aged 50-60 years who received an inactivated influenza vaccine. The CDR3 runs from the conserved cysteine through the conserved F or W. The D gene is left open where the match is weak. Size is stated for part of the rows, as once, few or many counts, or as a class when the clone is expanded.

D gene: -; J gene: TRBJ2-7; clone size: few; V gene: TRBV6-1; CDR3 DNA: TGTGCCAGCAGTGAGTCCCGGGGCGAGCAGTACTTC; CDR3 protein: CASSESRGEQYF
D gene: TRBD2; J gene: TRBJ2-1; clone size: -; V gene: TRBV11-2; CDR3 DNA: TGTGCCAGCAGCTTATTTAGCGGGAATGAGCAGTTCTTC; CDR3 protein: CASSLFSGNEQFF
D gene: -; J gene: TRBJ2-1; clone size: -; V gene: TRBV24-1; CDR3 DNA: TGTGCCACCAGTGATTTGTCTGGCTACAATGAGCAGTTCTTC; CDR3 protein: CATSDLSGYNEQFF
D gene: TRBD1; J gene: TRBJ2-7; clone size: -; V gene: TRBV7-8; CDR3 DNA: TGTGCCAGCAGCCCCCGACAGGGGATAGGCGAGCAGTACTTC; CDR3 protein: CASSPRQGIGEQYF
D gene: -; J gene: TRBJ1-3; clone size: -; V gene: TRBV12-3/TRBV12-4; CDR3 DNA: TGTGCCAGCAGTTTAATCGTCCTAAGGACGGACACCATATATTTT; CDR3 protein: CASSLIVLRTDTIYF
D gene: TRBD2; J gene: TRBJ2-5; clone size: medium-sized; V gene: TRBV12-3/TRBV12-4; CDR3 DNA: TGTGCCAGCAGTACCCGGGGGGGCAGGGAGACCCAGTACTTC; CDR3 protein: CASSTRGGRETQYF
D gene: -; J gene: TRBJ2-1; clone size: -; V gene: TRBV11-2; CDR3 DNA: TGTGCCAGCAGCTCTCGGACTAATGAGCAGTTCTTC; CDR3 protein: CASSSRTNEQFF
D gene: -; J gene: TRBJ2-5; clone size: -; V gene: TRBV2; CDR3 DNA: TGTGCCAGCAGTGAAGTTTGGGGGACGGTGGCCCAGTACTTC; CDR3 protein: CASSEVWGTVAQYF
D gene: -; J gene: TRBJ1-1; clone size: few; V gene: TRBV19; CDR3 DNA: TGTGCCAGTAGTATGCGAAGGGCTGCTGAAGCTTTCTTT; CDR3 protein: CASSMRRAAEAFF
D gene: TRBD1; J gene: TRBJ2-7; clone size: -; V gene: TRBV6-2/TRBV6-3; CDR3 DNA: TGTGCCAGTAGGGACAGCACCTACGAGCAGTACTTC; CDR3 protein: CASRDSTYEQYF
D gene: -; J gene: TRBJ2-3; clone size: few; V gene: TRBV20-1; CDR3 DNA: TGCAGTGCCCTCCCCTACTTGTCACTCACAGATACGCAGTATTTT; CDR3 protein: CSALPYLSLTDTQYF
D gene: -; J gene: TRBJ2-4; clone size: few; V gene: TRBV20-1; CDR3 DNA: TGCAGTGCTAGATCAGCGACTCTAGCCAAAAACATTCAGTACTTC; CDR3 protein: CSARSATLAKNIQYF
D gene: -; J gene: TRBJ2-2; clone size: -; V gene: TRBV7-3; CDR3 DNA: TGTGCCAGCAGCTTAAGCCCCACAACAGGGATCGGGGAGCTGTTTTTT; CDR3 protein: CASSLSPTTGIGELFF
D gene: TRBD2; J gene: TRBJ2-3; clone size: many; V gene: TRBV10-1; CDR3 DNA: TGCGCCAGCAGCCGGACTAGCGGGGGGGATACGCAGTATTTT; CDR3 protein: CASSRTSGGDTQYF
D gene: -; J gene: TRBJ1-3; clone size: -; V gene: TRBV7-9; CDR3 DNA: TGTGCCAGCAGCTTCCTGAGCCCGAGGACGGGTGACACCATATATTTT; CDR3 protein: CASSFLSPRTGDTIYF
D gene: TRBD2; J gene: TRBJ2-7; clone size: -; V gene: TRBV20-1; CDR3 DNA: TGCAGTGCCAGCGGGGGCCTAACCTACGAGCAGTACTTC; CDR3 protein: CSASGGLTYEQYF
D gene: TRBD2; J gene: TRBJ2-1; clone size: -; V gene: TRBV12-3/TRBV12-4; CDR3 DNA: TGTGCCAGCCGGGAGGGCCCCTCCTACAATGAGCAGTTCTTC; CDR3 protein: CASREGPSYNEQFF
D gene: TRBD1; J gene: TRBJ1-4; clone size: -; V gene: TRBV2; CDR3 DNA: TGTGCCAGCAGTGCTAGGACAGGAAATGAAAAACTGTTTTTT; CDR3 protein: CASSARTGNEKLFF
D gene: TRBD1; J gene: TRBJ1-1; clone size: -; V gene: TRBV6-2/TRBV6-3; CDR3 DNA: TGTGCCAGCAGGCGAATCGGGACAGGGGGCCGGGCTTTCTTT; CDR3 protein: CASRRIGTGGRAFF
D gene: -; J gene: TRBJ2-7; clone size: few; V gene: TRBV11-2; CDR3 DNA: TGTGCCAGCAGCTTAGACGGGGCGCCCCTCGAGCAGTACTTC; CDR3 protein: CASSLDGAPLEQYF
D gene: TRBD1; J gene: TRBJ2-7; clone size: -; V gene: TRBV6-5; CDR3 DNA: TGTGCCAGCAGTTACTCCGACAGGGGAACCTACGAGCAGTACTTC; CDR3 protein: CASSYSDRGTYEQYF
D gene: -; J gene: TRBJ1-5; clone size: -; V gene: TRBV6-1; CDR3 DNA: TGTGCAGCCGGGGGATATTATAGCAATCAGCCCCAGCATTTT; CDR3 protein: CAAGGYYSNQPQHF
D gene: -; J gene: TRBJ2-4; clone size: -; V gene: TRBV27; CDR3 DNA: TGTGCCAGCAGTCCAGAAGCACTAGCCAAAAACATTCAGTACTTC; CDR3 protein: CASSPEALAKNIQYF
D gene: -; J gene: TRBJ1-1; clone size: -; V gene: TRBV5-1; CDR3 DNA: TGCGCCAGCAGCCCATCGACAGGCGGGGGGTACACTGAAGCTTTCTTT; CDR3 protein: CASSPSTGGGYTEAFF
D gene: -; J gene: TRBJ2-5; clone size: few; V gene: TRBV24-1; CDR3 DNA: TGTGCCACCAGTGATTTGGGTGTTGAGACCCAGTACTTC; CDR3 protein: CATSDLGVETQYF
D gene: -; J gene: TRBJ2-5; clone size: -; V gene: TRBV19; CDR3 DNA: TGTGCCAGTAGTATTGCCAGGATGTCGGTTGAGACCCAGTACTTC; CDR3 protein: CASSIARMSVETQYF
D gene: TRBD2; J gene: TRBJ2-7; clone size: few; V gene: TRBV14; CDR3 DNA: TGTGCCAGCAGCCAAGTGGGACCTAGCGGGGGACTAGTGGAGCAGTACTTC; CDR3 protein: CASSQVGPSGGLVEQYF
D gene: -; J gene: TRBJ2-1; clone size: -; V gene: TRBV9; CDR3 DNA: TGTGCCAGCAGCGTAGTGCCCTACAATGAGCAGTTCTTC; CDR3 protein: CASSVVPYNEQFF
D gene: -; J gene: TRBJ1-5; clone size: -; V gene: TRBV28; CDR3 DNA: TGTGCCAGCAGTTTATCGGACACCGCCAATCAGCCCCAGCATTTT; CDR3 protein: CASSLSDTANQPQHF
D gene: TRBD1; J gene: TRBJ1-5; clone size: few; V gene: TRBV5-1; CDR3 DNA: TGCGCCAGCAGCTTAACAGGGGAAGGGGGTAGCAATCAGCCCCAGCATTTT; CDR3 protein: CASSLTGEGGSNQPQHF
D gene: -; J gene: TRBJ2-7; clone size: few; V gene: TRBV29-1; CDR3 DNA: TGCAGCGTTGAAGGTGGACAGACGAGCTCCTACGAGCAGTACTTC; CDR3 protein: CSVEGGQTSSYEQYF
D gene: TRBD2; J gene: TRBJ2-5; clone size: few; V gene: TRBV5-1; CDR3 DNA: TGCGCCAGCAGCTACTCCGGGACTAGCGGGGGCTCCCAAGAGACCCAGTACTTC; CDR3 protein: CASSYSGTSGGSQETQYF
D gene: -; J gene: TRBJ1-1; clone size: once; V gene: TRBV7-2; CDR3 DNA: TGTGCCAGCAGCCCAGGGACCCTCTCTCAAGCTTTCTTT; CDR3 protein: CASSPGTLSQAFF
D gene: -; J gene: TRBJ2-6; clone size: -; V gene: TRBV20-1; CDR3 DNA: TGCAGTGCTAGAGAACACGGCTCTGGGGCCAACGTCCTGACTTTC; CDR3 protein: CSAREHGSGANVLTF
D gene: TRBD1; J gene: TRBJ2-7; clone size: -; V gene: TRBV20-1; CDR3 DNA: TGCAGTGCTAGTTTAGGACAGGGATTGGGGAAGCAGTACTTC; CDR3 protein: CSASLGQGLGKQYF
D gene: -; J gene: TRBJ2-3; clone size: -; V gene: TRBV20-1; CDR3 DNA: TGCAGTGCCGACAATAGGGGGAGCACAGATACGCAGTATTTT; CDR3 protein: CSADNRGSTDTQYF
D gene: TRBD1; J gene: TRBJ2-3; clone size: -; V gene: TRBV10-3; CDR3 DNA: TGTGCCACCGCCGGGACAGGGGGCAACACAGATACGCAGTATTTT; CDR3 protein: CATAGTGGNTDTQYF
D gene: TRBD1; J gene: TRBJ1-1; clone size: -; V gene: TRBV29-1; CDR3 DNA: TGCAGCGTGGAGCTACTCGGACAGGGAACCGTGATAACTTTCTTT; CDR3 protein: CSVELLGQGTVITFF
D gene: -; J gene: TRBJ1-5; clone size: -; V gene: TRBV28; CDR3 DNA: TGTGCCAGCAGCCGTAAGTGGACGCATCAGCCCCAGCATTTT; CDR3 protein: CASSRKWTHQPQHF
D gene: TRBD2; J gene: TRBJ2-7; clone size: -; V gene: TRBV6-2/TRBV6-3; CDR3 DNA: TGTGCCAGCAGAACTCAAAGCGGGAGGAAATACTACGAGCAGTACTTC; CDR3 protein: CASRTQSGRKYYEQYF
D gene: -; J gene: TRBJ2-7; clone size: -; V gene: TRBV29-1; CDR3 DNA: TGCAGCGCTGTTGACAATACGGTCTACGAGCAGTACTTC; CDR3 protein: CSAVDNTVYEQYF
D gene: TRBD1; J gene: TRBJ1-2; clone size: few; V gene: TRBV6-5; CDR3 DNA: TGTGCCAGCAGTTACTCGAACAGGGACAGGGGCTACACCTTC; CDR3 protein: CASSYSNRDRGYTF
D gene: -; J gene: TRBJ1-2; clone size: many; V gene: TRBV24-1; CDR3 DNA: TGTGCCACCAGTGAGGCTTCCCAGTCCTATGGCTACACCTTC; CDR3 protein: CATSEASQSYGYTF
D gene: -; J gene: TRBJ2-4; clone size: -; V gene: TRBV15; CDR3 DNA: TGTGCCACCAGCAGAGATCGTTATAAGGGCAGGGACTTC; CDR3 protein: CATSRDRYKGRDF
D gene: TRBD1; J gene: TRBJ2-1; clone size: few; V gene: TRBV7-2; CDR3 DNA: TGTGCCAGCAGCTTAGCGCATACAGGGGGCGGTTATGAGCAGTTCTTC; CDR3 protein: CASSLAHTGGGYEQFF
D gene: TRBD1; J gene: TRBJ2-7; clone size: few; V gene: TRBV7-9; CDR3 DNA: TGTGCCAGCAGTTACACAGGGGGCTCCTACGAGCAGTACTTC; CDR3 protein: CASSYTGGSYEQYF
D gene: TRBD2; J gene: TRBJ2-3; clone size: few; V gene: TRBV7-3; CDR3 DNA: TGTGCCAGCAGCCCAGGGACTAGCGGGACGCAGTATTTT; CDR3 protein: CASSPGTSGTQYF
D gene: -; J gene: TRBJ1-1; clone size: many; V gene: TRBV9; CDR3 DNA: TGTGCCAGCAGCGTAGGAGTTGGGCCCATGAACACTGAAGCTTTCTTT; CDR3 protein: CASSVGVGPMNTEAFF
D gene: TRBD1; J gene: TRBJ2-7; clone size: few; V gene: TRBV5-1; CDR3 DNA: TGCGCCAGCAGACAGGGGCCCGGATCCTACGAGCAGTACTTC; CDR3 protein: CASRQGPGSYEQYF
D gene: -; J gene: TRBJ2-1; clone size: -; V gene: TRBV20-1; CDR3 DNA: TGCAGTGATGGGGCGACCCACAATGAGCAGTTCTTC; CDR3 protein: CSDGATHNEQFF
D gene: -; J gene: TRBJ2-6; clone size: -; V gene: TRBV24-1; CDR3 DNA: TGTGCCACCAGTGATACCCGGACTGGGGCCAACGTCCTGACTTTC; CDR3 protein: CATSDTRTGANVLTF
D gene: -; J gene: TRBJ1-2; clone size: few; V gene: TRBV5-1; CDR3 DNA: TGCGCCAGCAGCCCCGTCGGGGATGGCTACACCTTC; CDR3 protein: CASSPVGDGYTF
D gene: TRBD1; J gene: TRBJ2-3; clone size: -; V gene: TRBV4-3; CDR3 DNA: TGCGCCAGCAGCAAACGGACAGGGGGGAGCACAGATACGCAGTATTTT; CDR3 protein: CASSKRTGGSTDTQYF
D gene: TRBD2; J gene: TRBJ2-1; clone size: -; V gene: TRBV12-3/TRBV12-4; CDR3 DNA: TGTGCCAGCCAAACTTTAGCGGGAGCCTATGAGCAGTTCTTC; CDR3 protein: CASQTLAGAYEQFF
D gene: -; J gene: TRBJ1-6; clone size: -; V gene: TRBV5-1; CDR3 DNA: TGCGCCAGCAGCGGAGGAAGAAGCTCCTATAATTCACCCCTCCACTTT; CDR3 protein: CASSGGRSSYNSPLHF
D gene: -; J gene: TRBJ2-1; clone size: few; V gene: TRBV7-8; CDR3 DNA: TGTGCCAGCAGCTTTGATCAGGGATCCTACAATGAGCAGTTCTTC; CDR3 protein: CASSFDQGSYNEQFF
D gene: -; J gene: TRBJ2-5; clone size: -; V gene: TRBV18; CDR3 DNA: TGTGCCAGCTCACCGGTGGCAGGGCTAGAGACCCAGTACTTC; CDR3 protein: CASSPVAGLETQYF
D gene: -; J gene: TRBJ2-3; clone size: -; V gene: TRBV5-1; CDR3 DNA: TGCGCCAGCAGCTTGTTGGCTAGTAGCACAGATACGCAGTATTTT; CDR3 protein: CASSLLASSTDTQYF